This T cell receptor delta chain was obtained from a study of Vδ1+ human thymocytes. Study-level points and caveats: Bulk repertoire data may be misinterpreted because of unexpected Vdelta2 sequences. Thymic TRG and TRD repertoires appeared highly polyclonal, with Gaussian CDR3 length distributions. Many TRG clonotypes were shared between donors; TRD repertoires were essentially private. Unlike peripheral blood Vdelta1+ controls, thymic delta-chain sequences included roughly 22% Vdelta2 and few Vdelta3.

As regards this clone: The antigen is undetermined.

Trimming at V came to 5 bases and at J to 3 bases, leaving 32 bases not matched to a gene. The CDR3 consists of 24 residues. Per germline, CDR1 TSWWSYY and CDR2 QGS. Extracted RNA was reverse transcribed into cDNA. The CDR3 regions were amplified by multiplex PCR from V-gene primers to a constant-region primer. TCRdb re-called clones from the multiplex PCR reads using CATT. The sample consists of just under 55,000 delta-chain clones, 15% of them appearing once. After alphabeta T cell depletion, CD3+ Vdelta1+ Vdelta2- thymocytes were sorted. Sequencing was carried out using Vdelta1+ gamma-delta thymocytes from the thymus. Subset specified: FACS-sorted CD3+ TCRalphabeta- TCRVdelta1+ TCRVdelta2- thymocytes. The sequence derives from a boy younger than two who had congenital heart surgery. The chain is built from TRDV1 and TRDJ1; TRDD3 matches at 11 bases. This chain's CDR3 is CALGPQGRAFLDFLGDTSADKLIF. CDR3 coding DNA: TGTGCTCTTGGGCCCCAGGGAAGGGCCTTCCTGGATTTTCTGGGGGATACATCGGCCGATAAACTCATCTTT.